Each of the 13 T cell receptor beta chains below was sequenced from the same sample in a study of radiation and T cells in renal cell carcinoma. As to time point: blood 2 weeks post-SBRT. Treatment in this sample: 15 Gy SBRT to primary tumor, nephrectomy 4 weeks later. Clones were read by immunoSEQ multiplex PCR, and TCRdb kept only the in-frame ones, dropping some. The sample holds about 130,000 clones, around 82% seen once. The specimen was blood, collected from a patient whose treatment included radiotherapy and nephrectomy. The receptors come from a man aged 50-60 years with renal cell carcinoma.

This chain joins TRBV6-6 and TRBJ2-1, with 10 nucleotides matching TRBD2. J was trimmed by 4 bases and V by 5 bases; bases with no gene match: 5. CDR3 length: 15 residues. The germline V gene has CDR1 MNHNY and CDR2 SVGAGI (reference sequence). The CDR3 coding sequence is TGTGCCAGCAGTGACCTAGCGGGGGTTTACAATGAGCAGTTCTTC. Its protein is CASSDLAGVYNEQFF.

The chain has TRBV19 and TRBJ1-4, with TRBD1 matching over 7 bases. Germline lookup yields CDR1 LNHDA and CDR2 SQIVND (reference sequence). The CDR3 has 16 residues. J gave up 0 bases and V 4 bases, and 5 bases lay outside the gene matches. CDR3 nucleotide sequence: TGTGCCAGTAGTACCGGGACAGATACAACTAATGAAAAACTGTTTTTT. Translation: CASSTGTDTTNEKLFF.

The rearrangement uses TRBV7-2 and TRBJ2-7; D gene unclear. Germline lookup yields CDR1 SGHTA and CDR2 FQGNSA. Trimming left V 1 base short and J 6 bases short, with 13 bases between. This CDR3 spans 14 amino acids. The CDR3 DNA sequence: TGTGCCAGCAGCTTAGTCGGTTTGATGACCGAGCAGTACTTC. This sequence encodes CASSLVGLMTEQYF.

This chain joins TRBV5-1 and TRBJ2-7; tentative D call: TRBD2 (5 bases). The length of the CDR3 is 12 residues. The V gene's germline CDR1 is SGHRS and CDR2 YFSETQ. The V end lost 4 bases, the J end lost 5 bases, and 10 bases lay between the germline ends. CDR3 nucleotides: TGCGCCAGCAGCCGGGTCGGGAACGAGCAGTACTTC. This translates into CASSRVGNEQYF.

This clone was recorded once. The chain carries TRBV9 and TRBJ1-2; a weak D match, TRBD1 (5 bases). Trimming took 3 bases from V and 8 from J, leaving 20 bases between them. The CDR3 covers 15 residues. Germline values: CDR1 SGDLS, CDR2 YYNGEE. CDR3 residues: CASSARDAKTRGYTF. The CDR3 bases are TGTGCCAGCAGCGCCCGGGACGCCAAGACGCGGGGCTACACCTTC.

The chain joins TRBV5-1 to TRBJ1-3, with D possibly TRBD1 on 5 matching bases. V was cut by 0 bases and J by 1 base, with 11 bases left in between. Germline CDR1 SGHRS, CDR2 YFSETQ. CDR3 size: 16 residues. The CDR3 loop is CASSLGATESGNTIYF. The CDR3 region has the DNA TGCGCCAGCAGCTTGGGAGCGACAGAATCTGGAAACACCATATATTTT.

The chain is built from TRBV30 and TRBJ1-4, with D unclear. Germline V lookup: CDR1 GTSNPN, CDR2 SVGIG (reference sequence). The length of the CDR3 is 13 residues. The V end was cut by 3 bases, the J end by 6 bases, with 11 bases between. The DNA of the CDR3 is TGTGCCTGGAGCGAAGTTAGAGATGAAAAACTGTTTTTT. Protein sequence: CAWSEVRDEKLFF.

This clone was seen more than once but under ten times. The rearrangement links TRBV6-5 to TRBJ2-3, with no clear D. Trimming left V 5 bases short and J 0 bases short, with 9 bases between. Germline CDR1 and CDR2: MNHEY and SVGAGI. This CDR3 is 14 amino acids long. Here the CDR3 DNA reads TGTGCCAGCAGTACAACTCTAAGCACAGATACGCAGTATTTT. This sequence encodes CASSTTLSTDTQYF.

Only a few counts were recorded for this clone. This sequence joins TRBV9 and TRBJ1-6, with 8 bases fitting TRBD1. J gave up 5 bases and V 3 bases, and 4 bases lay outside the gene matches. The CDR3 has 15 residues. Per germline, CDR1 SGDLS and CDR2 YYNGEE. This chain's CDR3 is CASSGGTGHNSPLHF. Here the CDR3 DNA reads TGTGCCAGCAGCGGGGGGACAGGTCATAATTCACCCCTCCACTTT.

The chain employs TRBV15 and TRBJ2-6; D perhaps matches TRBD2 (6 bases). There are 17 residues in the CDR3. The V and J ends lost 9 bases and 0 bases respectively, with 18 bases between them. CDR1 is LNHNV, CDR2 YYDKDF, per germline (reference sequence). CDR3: CATGRDSHYSGANVLTF. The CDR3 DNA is TGTGCCACGGGCCGGGACTCCCATTACTCTGGGGCCAACGTCCTGACTTTC.

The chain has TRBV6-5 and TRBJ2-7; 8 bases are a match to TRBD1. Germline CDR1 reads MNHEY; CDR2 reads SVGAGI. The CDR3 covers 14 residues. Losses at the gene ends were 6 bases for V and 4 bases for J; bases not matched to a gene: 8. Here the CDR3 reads CASRPGQGGYEQYF. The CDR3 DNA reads TGTGCCAGCAGACCCGGACAGGGTGGGTACGAGCAGTACTTC.

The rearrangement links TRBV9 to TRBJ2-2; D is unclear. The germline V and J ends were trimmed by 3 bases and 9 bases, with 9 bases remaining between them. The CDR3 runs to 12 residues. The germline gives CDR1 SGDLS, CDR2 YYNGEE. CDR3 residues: CASSGPGWELFF. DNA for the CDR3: TGTGCCAGCAGCGGGCCCGGGTGGGAGCTGTTTTTT.

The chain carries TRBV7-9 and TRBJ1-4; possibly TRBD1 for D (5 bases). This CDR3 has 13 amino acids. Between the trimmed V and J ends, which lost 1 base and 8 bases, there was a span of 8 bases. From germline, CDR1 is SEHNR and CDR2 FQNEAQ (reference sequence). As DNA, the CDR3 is TGTGCCAGCAGCTTAGGGGCAGGGGAAAAACTGTTTTTT. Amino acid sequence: CASSLGAGEKLFF.